This T cell receptor beta chain was recorded in a study of vaccination and CD4 T cells after COVID-19. Findings of the study overall: Analysis of convalescent patients found that 304 of 307 vaccine-specific clones were spike mono-reactive. Convalescent participants were relatively few, and none had early post-infection timepoints studied.

With the Oncomine TCR Beta short-read assay, DNA from cultured CD4+ T cells was sequenced. TCRdb reprocessed the PCR reads via MiXCR and lists one record per CDR3 protein. The sample includes some 13,000 distinct CDR3 sequences, approximately 65% seen only once; the top ten take 9.5% to 15%. The treatment here: roughly 11-day PBMC culture with coronavirus spike peptide pools or control peptides (ViraFEST assay). In the ViraFEST assay, peptide-pool expansion preceded TCR sequencing of expanded clonotypes. Peptide pools at 9.5 to 10 ug/ml, together with 7.5 to 10 IU/ml IL-2, were added to cultures of 1.5 million to 2.5 million PBMCs per well. Details on this clonotype: Its antigen is undetermined.

Trimming took off 3 bases at V and 5 bases at J, with 14 bases between the two ends. The CDR3 runs 14 residues. Germline CDR1 is MDHEN and CDR2 is SYDVKM. The rearrangement uses TRBV28 and TRBJ2-7; D might be TRBD1 or TRBD2, each matching 6 bases. The sequence was collected from a human donor who had recovered from COVID-19. Sequences were obtained from CD4+ T cells from blood, cultured in vitro. CDR3 sequence: CASSFTGARDEQYF. In DNA form, the CDR3 reads TGTGCCAGCAGTTTTACGGGGGCGCGGGACGAGCAGTACTTC. Full variable domain (remainder filled in from reference TRBV28 and TRBJ2-7): DVKVTQSSRYLVKRTGEKVFLECVQDMDHENMFWYRQDPGLGLRLIYFSYDVKMKEKGDIPEGYSVSREKKERFSLILESASTNQTSMYLCASSFTGARDEQYFGPGTRLTVT.